Listed below are T cell receptor beta chains from one sample, sequenced in a study of CD4 T cells in relation to SARS-CoV-2 and coronaviruses. Libraries were prepared by immunoSEQ multiplex PCR; TCRdb keeps only in-frame clonotypes and omits some of them. The sample includes about 64,000 clones, about 94% of them seen just once. The sample was naive CD4+ T cells from PBMCs. These receptors came from a human donor in good health. The CDR3 runs from the conserved cysteine through the conserved F or W. The order of the fields is J gene, D gene, clone size, V gene, CDR3 length, CDR3 protein, CDR3 DNA. D genes are given only for firm matches. Not every row has a clone size; where given, it reads once, few, many or a size class.

TRBJ1-6,-,-,TRBV24-1,15,CATSEGGWDNSPLHF,TGTGCCACCAGTGAGGGGGGATGGGATAATTCACCCCTCCACTTT
TRBJ2-2,TRBD2,-,TRBV6-1,15,CASSSGLAPPGELFF,TGTGCCAGCAGTTCGGGACTAGCGCCTCCCGGGGAGCTGTTTTTT
TRBJ1-2,TRBD1,-,TRBV6-6,14,CASRGQGENYGYTF,TGTGCCAGCAGAGGACAGGGGGAAAACTATGGCTACACCTTC
TRBJ2-2,-,-,TRBV5-4,17,CASRLGTATGGTGELFF,TGTGCCAGCAGACTTGGGACCGCGACAGGAGGGACCGGGGAGCTGTTTTTT
TRBJ1-6,TRBD1,-,TRBV27,14,CASKSTGIGSPLHF,TGTGCCAGCAAATCGACAGGGATAGGTTCACCCCTCCACTTT
TRBJ2-7,-,once,TRBV3-1/TRBV3-2,15,CASSPGRSGSHEQYF,TGTGCCAGCAGCCCGGGGCGGAGCGGGTCCCACGAGCAGTACTTC
TRBJ2-6,-,once,TRBV28,15,CASSLGSTGANVLTF,TGTGCCAGCAGTTTGGGCTCTACTGGGGCCAACGTCCTGACTTTC
TRBJ1-4,-,-,TRBV7-9,15,CASSFGGGNNEKLFF,TGTGCCAGCAGCTTTGGTGGGGGGAATAATGAAAAACTGTTTTTT
TRBJ1-1,TRBD1,-,TRBV6-5,15,CASSYYRTGNTEAFF,TGTGCCAGCAGTTACTATCGGACAGGGAACACTGAAGCTTTCTTT
TRBJ2-7,TRBD1,-,TRBV7-9,14,CASSLGTGFHEQYF,TGTGCCAGCAGCTTAGGGACAGGGTTCCACGAGCAGTACTTC
TRBJ1-2,-,-,TRBV28,13,CASSYLGDYGYTF,TGTGCCAGCAGTTACCTGGGGGACTATGGCTACACCTTC
TRBJ1-2,-,-,TRBV7-2,16,CASSYRASGGRGGYTF,TGTGCCAGCAGCTACCGGGCCTCCGGTGGGCGAGGCGGCTACACCTTC
TRBJ2-3,TRBD2,-,TRBV7-9,17,CASSLRATREAVDTQYF,TGTGCCAGCAGCTTACGAGCAACGCGGGAGGCGGTAGATACGCAGTATTTT
TRBJ2-5,-,-,TRBV19,14,CASSIWLEEETQYF,TGTGCCAGTAGTATTTGGCTAGAGGAAGAGACCCAGTACTTC
TRBJ2-5,TRBD2,-,TRBV2,14,CASSGLAGGETQYF,TGTGCCAGCAGTGGACTAGCGGGAGGAGAGACCCAGTACTTC
TRBJ2-1,-,-,TRBV4-1,15,CASSQEETRYNEQFF,TGCGCCAGCAGCCAAGAGGAGACAAGATACAATGAGCAGTTCTTC
TRBJ2-3,TRBD2,-,TRBV28,16,CASSLFVSGRTNTQYF,TGTGCCAGCAGTTTATTTGTTAGCGGGAGGACAAATACGCAGTATTTT
TRBJ2-7,-,-,TRBV6-5,14,CASSYSTGIYEQYF,TGTGCCAGCAGTTACTCGACAGGAATTTACGAGCAGTACTTC
TRBJ1-2,-,-,TRBV18,14,CATAGRATNYGYTF,TGTGCCACCGCTGGCAGGGCTACTAACTATGGCTACACCTTC
TRBJ1-2,-,-,TRBV3-1/TRBV3-2,14,CASSPRGGPGGYTF,TGTGCCAGCAGCCCCCGCGGAGGACCGGGAGGCTACACCTTC
TRBJ1-6,-,-,TRBV6-5,16,CASSYGGGASNSPLHF,TGTGCCAGCAGTTACGGGGGGGGCGCGTCAAATTCACCCCTCCACTTT
TRBJ2-2,TRBD1,-,TRBV7-9,13,CAMTTGATGELFF,TGTGCCATGACAACAGGGGCAACCGGGGAGCTGTTTTTT
TRBJ2-6,-,-,TRBV6-5,15,CASSYQGTGANVLTF,TGTGCCAGCAGTTACCAGGGAACGGGGGCCAACGTCCTGACTTTC
TRBJ1-1,TRBD1,-,TRBV28,12,CASSTGGTEAFF,TGTGCCAGCAGTACAGGGGGCACTGAAGCTTTCTTT
TRBJ1-6,-,-,TRBV6-5,15,CASSSAGFQNSPLHF,TGTGCCAGCAGTTCGGCAGGGTTTCAGAATTCACCCCTCCACTTT
TRBJ1-6,-,-,TRBV4-1,15,CASSQDSGFDSPLHF,TGCGCCAGCAGCCAAGATTCCGGTTTTGATTCACCCCTCCACTTT
TRBJ2-7,-,-,TRBV18,15,CASSPRRGEGVGQYF,TGTGCCAGCTCACCACGCAGGGGAGAAGGGGTGGGACAGTACTTC
TRBJ1-2,-,-,TRBV30,13,CALRPGGGDGYTF,TGTGCCCTACGTCCGGGGGGGGGAGATGGCTACACCTTC
TRBJ2-7,TRBD2,-,TRBV7-2,14,CASSLGGRGNEQYF,TGTGCCAGCAGCTTAGGGGGGAGGGGTAACGAGCAGTACTTC
TRBJ1-5,-,-,TRBV28,17,CASSGAAAEGSNQPQHF,TGTGCCAGCAGTGGAGCGGCAGCAGAGGGTAGCAATCAGCCCCAGCATTTT
TRBJ1-1,-,-,TRBV25-1,16,CASSELGPGENTEAFF,TGTGCCAGCAGTGAATTAGGTCCAGGGGAAAACACTGAAGCTTTCTTT
TRBJ2-3,TRBD2,-,TRBV28,15,CASSAPGLAADTQYF,TGTGCCAGCAGTGCCCCGGGACTAGCGGCAGATACGCAGTATTTT
TRBJ1-1,-,-,TRBV18,14,CASSPTGLGTEAFF,TGTGCCAGCTCACCAACGGGGTTGGGCACTGAAGCTTTCTTT
TRBJ1-2,TRBD1,-,TRBV11-2,15,CASSAARDRHSGYTF,TGTGCCAGCAGCGCAGCCAGGGACAGACATTCTGGCTACACCTTC
TRBJ1-4,-,-,TRBV4-2,15,CASSQSKGENEKLFF,TGTGCCAGCAGCCAATCTAAGGGAGAAAATGAAAAACTGTTTTTT
TRBJ2-7,TRBD2,-,TRBV2,19,CASSEIPGGLAKRWYEQYF,TGTGCCAGCAGTGAAATACCGGGGGGACTAGCGAAAAGATGGTACGAGCAGTACTTC
TRBJ2-1,-,-,TRBV5-4,13,CASSLPERALKFF,TGTGCCAGCAGCTTGCCTGAAAGGGCTCTTAAGTTCTTC
TRBJ2-7,-,-,TRBV27,14,CASSPWDNSYEQYF,TGTGCCAGCAGCCCGTGGGACAACTCCTACGAGCAGTACTTC
TRBJ2-3,-,-,TRBV30,11,CAWNPSDTQYF,TGTGCCTGGAATCCATCAGATACGCAGTATTTT
TRBJ1-1,TRBD1,-,TRBV27,16,CASRQTGVGFNTEAFF,TGTGCCAGCAGGCAGACAGGGGTCGGGTTTAACACTGAAGCTTTCTTT
TRBJ2-4,-,-,TRBV10-3,16,CAISESEGLGGNIQYF,TGTGCCATCAGTGAGTCAGAAGGACTAGGGGGGAACATTCAGTACTTC